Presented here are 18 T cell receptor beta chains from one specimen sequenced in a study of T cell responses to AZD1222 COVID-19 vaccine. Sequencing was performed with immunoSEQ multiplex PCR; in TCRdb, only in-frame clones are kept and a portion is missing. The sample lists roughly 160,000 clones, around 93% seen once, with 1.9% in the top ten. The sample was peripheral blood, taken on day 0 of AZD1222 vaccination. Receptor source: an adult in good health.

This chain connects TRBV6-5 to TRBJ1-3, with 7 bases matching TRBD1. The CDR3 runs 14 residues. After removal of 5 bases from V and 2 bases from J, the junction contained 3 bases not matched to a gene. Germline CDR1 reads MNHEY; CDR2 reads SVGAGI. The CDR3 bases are TGTGCCAGCAGTCCAGGGGGGACTGGAAACACCATATATTTT. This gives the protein CASSPGGTGNTIYF.

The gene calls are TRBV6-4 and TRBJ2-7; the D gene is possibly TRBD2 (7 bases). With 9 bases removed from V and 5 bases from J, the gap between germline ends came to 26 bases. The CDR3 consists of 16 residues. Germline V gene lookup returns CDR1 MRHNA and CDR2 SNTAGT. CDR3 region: CARSFEQGGPKNEQYF. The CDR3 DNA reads TGTGCCAGATCCTTTGAACAGGGAGGGCCGAAAAACGAGCAGTACTTC.

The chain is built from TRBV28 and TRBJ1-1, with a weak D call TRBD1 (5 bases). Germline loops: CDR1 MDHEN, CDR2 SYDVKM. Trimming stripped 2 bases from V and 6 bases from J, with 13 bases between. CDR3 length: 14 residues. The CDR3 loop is CASSLKGLLAEAFF. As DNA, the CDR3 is TGTGCCAGCAGTTTAAAGGGACTCCTGGCTGAAGCTTTCTTT.

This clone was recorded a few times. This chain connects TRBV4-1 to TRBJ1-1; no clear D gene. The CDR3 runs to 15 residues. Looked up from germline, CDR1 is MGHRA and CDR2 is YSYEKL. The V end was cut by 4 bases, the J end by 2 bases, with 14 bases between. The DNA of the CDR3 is TGCGCCAGCAGCCTGGGCCAGATGGGTAACACTGAAGCTTTCTTT. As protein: CASSLGQMGNTEAFF.

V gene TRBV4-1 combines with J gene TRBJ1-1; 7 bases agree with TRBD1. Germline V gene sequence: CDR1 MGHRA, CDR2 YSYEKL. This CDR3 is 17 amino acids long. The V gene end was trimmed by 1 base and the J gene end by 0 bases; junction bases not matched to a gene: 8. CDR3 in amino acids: CASSQGDSAGVNTEAFF. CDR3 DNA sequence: TGCGCCAGCAGCCAAGGGGACAGCGCGGGGGTGAACACTGAAGCTTTCTTT.

The CDR3 is CASSPEYGTEAFF. CDR3 nucleotide sequence: TGTGCCAGCAGCCCGGAATATGGGACTGAAGCTTTCTTT. J is TRBJ1-1 and V is TRBV7-9; D gene ambiguous. V was shortened by 5 bases and J by 5 bases, with 12 bases between the two germline ends. Germline CDR1 and CDR2: SEHNR and FQNEAQ (reference sequence). The CDR3 runs 13 residues.

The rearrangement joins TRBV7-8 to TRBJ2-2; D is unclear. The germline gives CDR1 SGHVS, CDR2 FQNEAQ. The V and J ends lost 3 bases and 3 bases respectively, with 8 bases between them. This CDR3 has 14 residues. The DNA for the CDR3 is TGTGCCAGCAGCTTCCGGTGGGACACCGGGGAGCTGTTTTTT. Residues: CASSFRWDTGELFF.

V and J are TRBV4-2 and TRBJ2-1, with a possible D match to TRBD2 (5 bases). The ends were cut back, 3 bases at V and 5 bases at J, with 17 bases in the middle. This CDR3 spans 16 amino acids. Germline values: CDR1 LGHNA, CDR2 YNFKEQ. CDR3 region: CASSQVRGGEDNEQFF. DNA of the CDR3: TGTGCCAGCAGCCAGGTCCGGGGTGGTGAGGACAATGAGCAGTTCTTC.

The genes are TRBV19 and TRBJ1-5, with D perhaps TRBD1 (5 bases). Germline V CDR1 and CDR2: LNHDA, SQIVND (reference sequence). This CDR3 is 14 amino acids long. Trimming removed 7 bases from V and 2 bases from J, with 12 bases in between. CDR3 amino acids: CASKGEGGNQPQHF. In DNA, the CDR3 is TGTGCCAGTAAAGGAGAAGGGGGCAATCAGCCCCAGCATTTT.

CDR3 coding DNA: TGTGCCAGTAGTATTGGGAACGGACACATGAACACTGAAGCTTTCTTT. This sequence encodes CASSIGNGHMNTEAFF. The chain has TRBV19 and TRBJ1-1; possible D gene TRBD1, 5 bases. Germline lookup yields CDR1 LNHDA and CDR2 SQIVND (reference sequence). The germline V and J ends were trimmed by 3 bases and 0 bases, with 14 bases remaining between them. The CDR3 has 16 residues.

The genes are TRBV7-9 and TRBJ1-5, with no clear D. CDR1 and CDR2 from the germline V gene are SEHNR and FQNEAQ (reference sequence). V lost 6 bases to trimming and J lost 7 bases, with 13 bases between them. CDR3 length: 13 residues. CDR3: CASRVNQHQPQHF. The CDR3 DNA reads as TGTGCCAGCAGAGTAAACCAGCACCAGCCCCAGCATTTT. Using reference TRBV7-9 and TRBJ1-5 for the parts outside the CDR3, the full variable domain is DTGVSQNPRHKITKRGQNVTFRCDPISEHNRLYWYRQTLGQGPEFLTYFQNEAQLEKSRLLSDRFSAERPKGSFSTLEIQRTEQGDSAMYLCASRVNQHQPQHFGDGTRLSIL.

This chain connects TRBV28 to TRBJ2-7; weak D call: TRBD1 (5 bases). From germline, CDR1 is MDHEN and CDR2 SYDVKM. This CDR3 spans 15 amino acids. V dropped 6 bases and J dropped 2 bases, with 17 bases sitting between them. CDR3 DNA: TGTGCCAGCAGCGTACAGGTTCCGATTGCCTACGAGCAGTACTTC. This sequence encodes CASSVQVPIAYEQYF.

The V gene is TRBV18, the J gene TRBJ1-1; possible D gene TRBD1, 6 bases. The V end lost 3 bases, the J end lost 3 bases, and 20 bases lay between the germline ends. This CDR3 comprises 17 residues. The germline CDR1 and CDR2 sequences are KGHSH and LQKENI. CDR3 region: CASSPLPGGTSDTEAFF. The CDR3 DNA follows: TGTGCCAGCTCACCTCTCCCCGGGGGGACATCGGACACTGAAGCTTTCTTT.

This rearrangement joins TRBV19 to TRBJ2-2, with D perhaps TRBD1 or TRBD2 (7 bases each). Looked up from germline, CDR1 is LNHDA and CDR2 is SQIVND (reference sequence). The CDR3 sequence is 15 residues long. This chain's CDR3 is CAGRITGEGTGELFF. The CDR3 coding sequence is TGTGCGGGGAGGATAACAGGGGAGGGGACCGGGGAGCTGTTTTTT. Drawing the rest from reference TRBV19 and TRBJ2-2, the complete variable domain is DGGITQSPKYLFRKEGQNVTLSCEQNLNHDAMYWYRQDPGQGLRLIYYSQIVNDFQKGDIAEGYSVSREKKESFPLTVTSAQKNPTAFYLCAGRITGEGTGELFFGEGSRLTVL.

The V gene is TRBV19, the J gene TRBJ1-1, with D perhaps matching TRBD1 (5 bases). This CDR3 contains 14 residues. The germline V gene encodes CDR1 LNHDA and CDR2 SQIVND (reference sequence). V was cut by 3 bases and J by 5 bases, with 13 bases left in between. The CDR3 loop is CASSIGAGLTEAFF. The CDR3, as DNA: TGTGCCAGTAGTATTGGAGCAGGGCTAACTGAAGCTTTCTTT.

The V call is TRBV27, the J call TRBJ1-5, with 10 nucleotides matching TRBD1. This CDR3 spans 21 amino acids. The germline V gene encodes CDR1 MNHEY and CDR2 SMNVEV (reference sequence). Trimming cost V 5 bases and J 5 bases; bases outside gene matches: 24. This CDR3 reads CASSRLTGTGDIQGVHQPQHF. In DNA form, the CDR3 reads TGTGCCAGCAGTCGGCTTACCGGGACAGGGGACATTCAAGGAGTCCATCAGCCCCAGCATTTT.

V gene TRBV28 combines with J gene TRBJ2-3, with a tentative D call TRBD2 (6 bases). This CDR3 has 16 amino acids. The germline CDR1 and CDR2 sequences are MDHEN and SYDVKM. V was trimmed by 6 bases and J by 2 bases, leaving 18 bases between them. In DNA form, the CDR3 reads TGTGCCAGCAGCCCCGGAGGAGGGTACCACACAGATACGCAGTATTTT. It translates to CASSPGGGYHTDTQYF.

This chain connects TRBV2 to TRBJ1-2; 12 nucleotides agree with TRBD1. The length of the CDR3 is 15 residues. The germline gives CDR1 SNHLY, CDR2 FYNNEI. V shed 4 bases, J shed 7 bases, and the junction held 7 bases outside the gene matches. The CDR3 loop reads CASSVGGQGALGYTF. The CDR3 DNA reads TGTGCCAGCAGTGTCGGGGGACAGGGGGCGCTTGGCTACACCTTC.